These 7 T cell receptor beta chains were sequenced from one sample in a study of T cell clonality in common variable immunodeficiency. Clones were sequenced by immunoSEQ multiplex PCR, and TCRdb holds only the in-frame ones, with some missing. Observed in the sample are 40,000 to 65,000 clones, none of them singletons. The sequencing sample was made of peripheral blood mononuclear cells. These receptors were obtained from a person between 18 and 70 years old in good health.

This clone was observed many times. The CDR3 DNA, read in part, is TGTGCCAGTAGCATATCAGGGATGAGCTCCTACAATGAG. As protein: CASSISGMSSYNE. The whole CDR3 sequence is CASSISGMSSYNEQFF. The V and J genes are TRBV19 and TRBJ2-1; tentatively, D is TRBD1 (5 bases). The read ends 3 residues early relative to the CDR3; the germline J gene fills the gap. The germline gives CDR1 LNHDA, CDR2 SQIVND (reference sequence). CDR3 length equals 16 residues. Trimming removed 6 bases from V and 0 bases from J, with 15 bases in between.

Notes on this clone: Sequencing ends 3 residues short of the CDR3 end; the germline J gene provides the rest. The chain carries TRBV11-1 and TRBJ2-5; possibly TRBD2 for D (6 bases). Germline CDR1 SGHAT, CDR2 FQDESV (reference sequence). V lost 6 bases, J lost 3 bases, and 14 bases lay in between. This CDR3 has 14 residues. The CDR3 DNA, read in part, is TGTGCCAGCAGGTTTGGGGGGAGAGAAGAGACC. This sequence encodes CASRFGGREET. The complete CDR3 sequence is CASRFGGREETQYF.

For this clone: This clone may be a read error of a much larger clone one base away. Read sequence stops 3 residues before the CDR3 end, and the germline J gene provides the missing end. The rearrangement links TRBV18 to TRBJ2-3; D perhaps matches TRBD1 (6 bases). Germline V gene lookup returns CDR1 KGHSH and CDR2 LQKENI. The CDR3 length is 13 residues. Here the CDR3 reads CASSPGQGETQYF. CDR3 DNA (partial): TGTGCCAGCTCACCGGGACAAGGGGAGACG. Using reference TRBV18 and TRBJ2-3 for the parts outside the CDR3, the full variable domain is NAGVMQNPRHLVRRRGQEARLRCSPMKGHSHVYWYRQLPEEGLKFMVYLQKENIIDESGMPKERFSAEFPKEGPSILRIQQVVRGDSAAYFCASSPGQGETQYFGPGTRLTVL.

This clone has ten or more counts. The CDR3 is CASSTRTSPPPYEQYF. The DNA read from the CDR3 is TGTGCCAGCAGTACCCGGACTAGCCCGCCCCCCTACGAG. This chain joins TRBV6-2 or TRBV6-3 and TRBJ2-7, with TRBD2 matching over 8 bases. With the read ending 3 residues before the CDR3 end, the germline J gene is used to fill in that end. V gave up 5 bases and J gave up 2 bases; unmatched junction bases: 11. The CDR3 is made up of 16 amino acids. Germline V gene sequence: CDR1 MNHEY, CDR2 SVGEGT.

This clone was picked up many times. The sequence runs out 3 residues before the end of the CDR3; the remainder is reconstructed from the germline J gene. V gene TRBV29-1 combines with J gene TRBJ2-5; unclear D gene. This CDR3 region has 12 residues. Germline CDR1 reads SQVTM; CDR2 reads ANQGSEA. Trimming removed 7 bases at V and 1 base at J, with 10 bases between. The CDR3 reads CSADPGQETQYF. The sequenced CDR3 bases are TGCAGCGCCGATCCGGGCCAAGAGACC.

This clone was picked up many times. The read terminates 3 residues ahead of where the CDR3 ends, so the germline J gene completes it. The chain uses TRBV6-1 and TRBJ2-3; 8 bases line up with TRBD1. The germline V gene has CDR1 MNHNS and CDR2 SASEGT. This CDR3 comprises 16 residues. V lost 2 bases to trimming and J lost 2 bases; unmatched junction nucleotides: 6. The part of the CDR3 DNA that was read is TGTGCCAGCAGTGAACAGGGGGCGAGGATCACAGATACG. As protein: CASSEQGARITDT. The complete CDR3 protein is CASSEQGARITDTQYF.

This clone is medium-sized within its sample. The read ends 3 residues shy of where the CDR3 ends; the end is completed using the germline J gene. The V call is TRBV5-1, the J call TRBJ2-1; TRBD1 matches 10 bases. The CDR3 extends over 15 amino acids. CDR1 is SGHRS and CDR2 is YFSETQ in the germline V gene. The V and J ends lost 4 bases and 6 bases, in that order; junction bases with no gene match: 7. The chain's CDR3 is CASSMGQGWINEQFF. Incomplete CDR3 DNA: TGCGCCAGCAGCATGGGACAGGGGTGGATCAATGAG. Variable domain in full (rest from reference TRBV5-1 and TRBJ2-1): KAGVTQTPRYLIKTRGQQVTLSCSPISGHRSVSWYQQTPGQGLQFLFEYFSETQRNKGNFPGRFSGRQFSNSRSEMNVSTLELGDSALYLCASSMGQGWINEQFFGPGTRLTVL.